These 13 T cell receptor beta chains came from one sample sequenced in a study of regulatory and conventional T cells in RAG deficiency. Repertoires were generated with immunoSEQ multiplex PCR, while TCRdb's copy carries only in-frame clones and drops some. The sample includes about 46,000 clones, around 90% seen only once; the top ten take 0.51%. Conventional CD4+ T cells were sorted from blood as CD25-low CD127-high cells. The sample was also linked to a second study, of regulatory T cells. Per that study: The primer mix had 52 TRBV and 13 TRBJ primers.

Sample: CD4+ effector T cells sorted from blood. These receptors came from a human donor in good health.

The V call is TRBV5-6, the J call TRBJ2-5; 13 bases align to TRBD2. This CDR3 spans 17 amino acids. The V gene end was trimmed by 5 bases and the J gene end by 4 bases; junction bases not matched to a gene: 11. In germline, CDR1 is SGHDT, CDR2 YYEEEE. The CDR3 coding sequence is TGTGCCAGCAGTTTCAATGGACTAGCGGGAGTGCGAGAGACCCAGTACTTC. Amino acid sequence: CASSFNGLAGVRETQYF.

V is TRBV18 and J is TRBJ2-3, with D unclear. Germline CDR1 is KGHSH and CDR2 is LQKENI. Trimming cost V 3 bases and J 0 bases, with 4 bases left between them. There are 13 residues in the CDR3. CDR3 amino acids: CASSPKSTDTQYF. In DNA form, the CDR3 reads TGTGCCAGCTCACCCAAGAGCACAGATACGCAGTATTTT.

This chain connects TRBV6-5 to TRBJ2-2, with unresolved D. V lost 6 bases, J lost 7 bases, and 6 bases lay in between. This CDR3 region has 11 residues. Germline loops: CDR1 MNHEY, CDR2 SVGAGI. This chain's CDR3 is CASRWGGELFF. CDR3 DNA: TGTGCCAGCAGATGGGGCGGGGAGCTGTTTTTT.

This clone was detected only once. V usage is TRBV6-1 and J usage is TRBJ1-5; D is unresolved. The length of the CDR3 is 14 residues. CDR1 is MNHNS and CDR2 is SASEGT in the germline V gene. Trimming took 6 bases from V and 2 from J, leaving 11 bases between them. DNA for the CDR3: TGTGCCAGCAGGAACCCGGAGGGCAATCAGCCCCAGCATTTT. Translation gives CASRNPEGNQPQHF.

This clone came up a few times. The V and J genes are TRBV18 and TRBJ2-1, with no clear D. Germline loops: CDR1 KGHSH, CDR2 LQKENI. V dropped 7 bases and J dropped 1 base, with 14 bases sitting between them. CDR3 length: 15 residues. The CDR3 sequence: CASLINPGSYNEQFF. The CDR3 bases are TGTGCCAGCTTGATCAACCCTGGGTCCTACAATGAGCAGTTCTTC. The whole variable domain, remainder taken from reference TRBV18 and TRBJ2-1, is NAGVMQNPRHLVRRRGQEARLRCSPMKGHSHVYWYRQLPEEGLKFMVYLQKENIIDESGMPKERFSAEFPKEGPSILRIQQVVRGDSAAYFCASLINPGSYNEQFFGPGTRLTVL.

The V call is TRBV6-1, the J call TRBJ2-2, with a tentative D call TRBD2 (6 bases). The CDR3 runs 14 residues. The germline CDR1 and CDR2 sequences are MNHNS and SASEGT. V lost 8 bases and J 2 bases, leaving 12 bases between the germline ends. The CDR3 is CASLGTVNTGELFF. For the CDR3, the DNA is TGTGCCAGCCTGGGGACTGTAAACACCGGGGAGCTGTTTTTT.

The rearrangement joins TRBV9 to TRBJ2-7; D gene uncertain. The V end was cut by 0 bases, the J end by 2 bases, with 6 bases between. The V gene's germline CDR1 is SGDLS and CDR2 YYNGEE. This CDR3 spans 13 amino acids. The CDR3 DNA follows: TGTGCCAGCAGCGTAGCATCTACCTACGAGCAGTACTTC. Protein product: CASSVASTYEQYF. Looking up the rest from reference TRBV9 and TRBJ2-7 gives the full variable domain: DSGVTQTPKHLITATGQRVTLRCSPRSGDLSVYWYQQSLDQGLQFLIQYYNGEERAKGNILERFSAQQFPDLHSELNLSSLELGDSALYFCASSVASTYEQYFGPGTRLTVT.

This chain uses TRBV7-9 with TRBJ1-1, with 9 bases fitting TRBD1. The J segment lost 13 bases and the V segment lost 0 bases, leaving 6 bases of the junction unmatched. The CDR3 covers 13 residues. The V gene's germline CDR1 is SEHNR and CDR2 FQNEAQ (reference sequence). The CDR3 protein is CASSLADRGGGFF. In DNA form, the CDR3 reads TGTGCCAGCAGCTTAGCGGACAGGGGAGGTGGTTTCTTT.

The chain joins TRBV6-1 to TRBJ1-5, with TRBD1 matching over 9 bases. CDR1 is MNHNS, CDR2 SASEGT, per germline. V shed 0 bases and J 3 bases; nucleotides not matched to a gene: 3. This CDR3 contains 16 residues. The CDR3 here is CASSEAWDRVNQPQHF. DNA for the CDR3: TGTGCCAGCAGTGAAGCGTGGGACAGGGTCAATCAGCCCCAGCATTTT.

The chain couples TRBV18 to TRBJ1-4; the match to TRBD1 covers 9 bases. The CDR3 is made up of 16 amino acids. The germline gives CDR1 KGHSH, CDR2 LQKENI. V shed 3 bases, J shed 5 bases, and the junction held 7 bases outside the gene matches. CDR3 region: CASSPQAGTGNEKLFF. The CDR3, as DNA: TGTGCCAGCTCACCCCAAGCCGGGACAGGGAATGAAAAACTGTTTTTT.

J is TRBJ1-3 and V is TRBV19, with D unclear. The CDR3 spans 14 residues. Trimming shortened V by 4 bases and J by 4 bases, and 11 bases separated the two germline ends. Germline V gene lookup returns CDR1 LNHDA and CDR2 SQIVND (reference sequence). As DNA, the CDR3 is TGTGCCAGTAGTAACTCCGAAACCGGAAACACCATATATTTT. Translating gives CASSNSETGNTIYF.

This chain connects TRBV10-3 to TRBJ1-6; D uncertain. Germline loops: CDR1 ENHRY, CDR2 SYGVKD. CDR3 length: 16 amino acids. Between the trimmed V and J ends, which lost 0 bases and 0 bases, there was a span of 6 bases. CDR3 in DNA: TGTGCCATCAGTGAGTCAGTCAACTCCTATAATTCACCCCTCCACTTT. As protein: CAISESVNSYNSPLHF.

CDR3 in amino acids: CASSLEQENYGYTF. The CDR3 DNA follows: TGTGCCAGCAGCTTGGAACAGGAGAACTATGGCTACACCTTC. The rearrangement joins TRBV5-4 to TRBJ1-2; D might be TRBD1 (5 bases). The CDR3 sequence is 14 residues long. V was pared by 0 bases and J by 2 bases, with 8 bases between. Germline V gives CDR1 SGHNT, CDR2 YYREEE (reference sequence).